This TCR beta chain was documented in a study of blood T cell repertoires in COVID-19. Study at large: T cells, B-cell-depleted T cells, or PBMCs supplied cDNA or gDNA.

The CDR3 has 17 residues. In germline, CDR1 is SGHTA, CDR2 FQGNSA. V lost 1 base and J lost 5; bases outside the gene matches: 12. The assay was immunoSEQ multiplex PCR, and TCRdb's table has in-frame clones only and misses some. Of roughly 210,000 clones listed, less than 90% are singletons. The sequence was collected from a man in his sixties or seventies with acute or convalescent COVID-19. Sequenced: peripheral blood. The chain carries TRBV7-2 and TRBJ1-1; 8 nucleotides align to TRBD1. The CDR3 is CASSLGPGGDTLTEAFF. In DNA form, the CDR3 reads TGTGCCAGCAGCTTAGGCCCAGGGGGCGACACTCTTACTGAAGCTTTCTTT.